This TCR beta chain was found in a study of T cell responses to AZD1222 COVID-19 vaccine. There are 15 residues in the CDR3. The germline CDR1 and CDR2 sequences are MDHEN and SYDVKM. With 4 bases clipped from V and 6 bases from J, the junction kept 9 bases outside the gene matches. Repertoires were generated with immunoSEQ multiplex PCR, while TCRdb's copy carries only in-frame clones and drops some. The profile shows approximately 130,000 clones, 93% of them singletons. The TCR comes from an adult in good health. V usage is TRBV28 and J usage is TRBJ1-1, with 9 positions matching TRBD1. The sample consisted of peripheral blood, taken on day 0 of AZD1222 vaccination. CDR3 bases: TGTGCCAGCAGTTCACCCGGGACAGGGAGGCCTGAAGCTTTCTTT. This codes for CASSSPGTGRPEAFF.